The 9 T cell receptor beta chains below were found in one sample sequenced in a study of response to subunit inactivated influenza vaccine. TCRdb re-called the RT-PCR reads with MiXCR, one entry per CDR3 protein. The sample lists 530,000 or so distinct CDR3 sequences; about 12% were seen once. The specimen comprised PBMCs from blood, sampled on the day of vaccination. The receptors were sampled from a man aged 50 or older who received an inactivated influenza vaccine.

The rearrangement joins TRBV6-4 to TRBJ1-1, with D perhaps TRBD1 (5 bases). The CDR3 has 13 amino acids. The germline gives CDR1 MRHNA, CDR2 SNTAGT. Trimming stripped 5 bases from V and 6 bases from J, with 13 bases between. The CDR3 region is CASSRDGGAEAFF. The CDR3 region has the DNA TGTGCCAGCAGTCGGGACGGAGGAGCTGAAGCTTTCTTT.

The chain combines TRBV5-1 with TRBJ2-6, with D tentatively TRBD2 (6 bases). This CDR3 region has 19 residues. Germline assignment: CDR1 SGHRS and CDR2 YFSETQ. V was clipped by 4 bases and J by 1 base, with 21 bases between them. CDR3 sequence reads: CASSPAVPGVDSGANVLTF. DNA of the CDR3: TGCGCCAGCAGCCCGGCAGTCCCGGGGGTCGATTCTGGGGCCAACGTCCTGACTTTC.

This sequence joins TRBV7-9 and TRBJ1-2, with D maybe TRBD1 (6 bases). The CDR3 runs to 16 residues. Germline lookup yields CDR1 SEHNR and CDR2 FQNEAQ (reference sequence). The ends were cut back, 1 base at V and 2 bases at J, with 14 bases in the middle. The CDR3 sequence: CASSLVSFGGNYGYTF. DNA of the CDR3: TGTGCCAGCAGCTTAGTCTCTTTCGGGGGCAACTATGGCTACACCTTC.

The chain employs TRBV12-3 or TRBV12-4 and TRBJ1-3; TRBD1 matches 7 bases. CDR3 size: 14 residues. V trimming: 3 bases; J trimming: 8 bases; junction bases outside the gene matches: 7. Written as DNA, the CDR3 is TGTGCCAGCAGTTTGGCACAGGGGAGGTACACCATATATTTT. Its translation: CASSLAQGRYTIYF.

This clonotype was detected only a few times. The chain has TRBV20-1 and TRBJ2-1; 9 bases agree with TRBD1. The CDR3 length is 15 residues. Trimming took 3 bases from V and 0 from J; bases not matched to a gene: 3. Germline V CDR1 and CDR2: DFQATT, SNEGSKA (reference sequence). The CDR3 reads CSARGTGNSYNEQFF. CDR3 sequence (DNA): TGCAGTGCTAGGGGGACAGGGAACTCCTACAATGAGCAGTTCTTC.

In its sample, this clonotype was seen a few times. The chain recombines TRBV15 with TRBJ1-5; the D gene is possibly TRBD1 (5 bases). CDR1 LNHNV and CDR2 YYDKDF come from the germline V gene (reference sequence). The ends were cut back, 4 bases at V and 7 bases at J, with 11 bases in the middle. The CDR3 spans 13 residues. In nucleotides, the CDR3 is TGTGCCACCAGCAAAGAGGGGTTCCAGCCCCAGCATTTT. Encoded protein: CATSKEGFQPQHF.

The chain links TRBV3-1 to TRBJ1-1; D may be TRBD1 (6 bases). This CDR3 comprises 14 residues. V was clipped by 3 bases and J by 5 bases, with 13 bases between them. Per germline, CDR1 LGHDT and CDR2 YNNKEL (reference sequence). The CDR3 nucleotides are TGTGCCAGCAGCCATCAGGGAGGGGGAACTGAAGCTTTCTTT. The encoded protein is CASSHQGGGTEAFF.

This clonotype was seen many times. The chain employs TRBV12-3 or TRBV12-4 and TRBJ2-2; the D is unclear. This CDR3 spans 16 amino acids. The V end was cut by 2 bases, the J end by 5 bases, with 15 bases between. The CDR3 here is CASSLPWAGATGELFF. CDR3 DNA sequence: TGTGCCAGCAGTTTACCCTGGGCTGGCGCTACCGGGGAGCTGTTTTTT.

A few counts support this clonotype. The V gene is TRBV4-3, the J gene TRBJ1-6, with a tentative D call TRBD1 (5 bases). The CDR3 runs to 16 residues. Germline lookup yields CDR1 LGHNA and CDR2 YSLEER. V was shortened by 4 bases and J by 0 bases, with 10 bases between the two germline ends. The CDR3 DNA reads as TGCGCCAGCAGCCCCCAGGGAAACTCCTATAATTCACCCCTCCACTTT. This gives the protein CASSPQGNSYNSPLHF.